These 2 T cell receptor beta chains originate from one sample sequenced in a study of cytomegalovirus exposure and HLA in healthy donors. The primer mix had 60 Vbeta and 13 Jbeta primers. Only in-frame clones appear in the TCRdb table, and some are missing; sequencing was by immunoSEQ multiplex PCR. Of roughly 98,000 clones listed, roughly 74% are singletons. The sequencing sample was made of PBMCs. The receptor set was obtained from a woman in her seventies in good health and CMV-seropositive.

This clone was seen a handful of times. In DNA form, the CDR3 reads TGCGCCAGCAGCTTGGCAGCAGCAAACAGGGGGCGAGCTTTCTTT. Translating gives CASSLAAANRGRAFF. The rearrangement links TRBV5-1 to TRBJ1-1; 9 bases align to TRBD1. J lost 10 bases, V lost 0 bases, and 10 bases had no gene match. Germline CDR1 is SGHRS and CDR2 is YFSETQ. This CDR3 region has 15 residues. Supplemented by reference TRBV5-1 and TRBJ1-1, the full variable domain reads KAGVTQTPRYLIKTRGQQVTLSCSPISGHRSVSWYQQTPGQGLQFLFEYFSETQRNKGNFPGRFSGRQFSNSRSEMNVSTLELGDSALYLCASSLAAANRGRAFFGQGTRLTVV.

The chain is built from TRBV10-2 and TRBJ2-5, with 11 bases matching TRBD1. V lost 3 bases, J lost 5 bases, and 8 bases stayed unmatched. The CDR3 sequence is 16 residues long. The germline V gene encodes CDR1 WSHSY and CDR2 SAAADI. CDR3 region: CASSEWTGGAGETQYF. The CDR3 region has the DNA TGCGCCAGCAGTGAATGGACAGGGGGCGCCGGGGAGACCCAGTACTTC.